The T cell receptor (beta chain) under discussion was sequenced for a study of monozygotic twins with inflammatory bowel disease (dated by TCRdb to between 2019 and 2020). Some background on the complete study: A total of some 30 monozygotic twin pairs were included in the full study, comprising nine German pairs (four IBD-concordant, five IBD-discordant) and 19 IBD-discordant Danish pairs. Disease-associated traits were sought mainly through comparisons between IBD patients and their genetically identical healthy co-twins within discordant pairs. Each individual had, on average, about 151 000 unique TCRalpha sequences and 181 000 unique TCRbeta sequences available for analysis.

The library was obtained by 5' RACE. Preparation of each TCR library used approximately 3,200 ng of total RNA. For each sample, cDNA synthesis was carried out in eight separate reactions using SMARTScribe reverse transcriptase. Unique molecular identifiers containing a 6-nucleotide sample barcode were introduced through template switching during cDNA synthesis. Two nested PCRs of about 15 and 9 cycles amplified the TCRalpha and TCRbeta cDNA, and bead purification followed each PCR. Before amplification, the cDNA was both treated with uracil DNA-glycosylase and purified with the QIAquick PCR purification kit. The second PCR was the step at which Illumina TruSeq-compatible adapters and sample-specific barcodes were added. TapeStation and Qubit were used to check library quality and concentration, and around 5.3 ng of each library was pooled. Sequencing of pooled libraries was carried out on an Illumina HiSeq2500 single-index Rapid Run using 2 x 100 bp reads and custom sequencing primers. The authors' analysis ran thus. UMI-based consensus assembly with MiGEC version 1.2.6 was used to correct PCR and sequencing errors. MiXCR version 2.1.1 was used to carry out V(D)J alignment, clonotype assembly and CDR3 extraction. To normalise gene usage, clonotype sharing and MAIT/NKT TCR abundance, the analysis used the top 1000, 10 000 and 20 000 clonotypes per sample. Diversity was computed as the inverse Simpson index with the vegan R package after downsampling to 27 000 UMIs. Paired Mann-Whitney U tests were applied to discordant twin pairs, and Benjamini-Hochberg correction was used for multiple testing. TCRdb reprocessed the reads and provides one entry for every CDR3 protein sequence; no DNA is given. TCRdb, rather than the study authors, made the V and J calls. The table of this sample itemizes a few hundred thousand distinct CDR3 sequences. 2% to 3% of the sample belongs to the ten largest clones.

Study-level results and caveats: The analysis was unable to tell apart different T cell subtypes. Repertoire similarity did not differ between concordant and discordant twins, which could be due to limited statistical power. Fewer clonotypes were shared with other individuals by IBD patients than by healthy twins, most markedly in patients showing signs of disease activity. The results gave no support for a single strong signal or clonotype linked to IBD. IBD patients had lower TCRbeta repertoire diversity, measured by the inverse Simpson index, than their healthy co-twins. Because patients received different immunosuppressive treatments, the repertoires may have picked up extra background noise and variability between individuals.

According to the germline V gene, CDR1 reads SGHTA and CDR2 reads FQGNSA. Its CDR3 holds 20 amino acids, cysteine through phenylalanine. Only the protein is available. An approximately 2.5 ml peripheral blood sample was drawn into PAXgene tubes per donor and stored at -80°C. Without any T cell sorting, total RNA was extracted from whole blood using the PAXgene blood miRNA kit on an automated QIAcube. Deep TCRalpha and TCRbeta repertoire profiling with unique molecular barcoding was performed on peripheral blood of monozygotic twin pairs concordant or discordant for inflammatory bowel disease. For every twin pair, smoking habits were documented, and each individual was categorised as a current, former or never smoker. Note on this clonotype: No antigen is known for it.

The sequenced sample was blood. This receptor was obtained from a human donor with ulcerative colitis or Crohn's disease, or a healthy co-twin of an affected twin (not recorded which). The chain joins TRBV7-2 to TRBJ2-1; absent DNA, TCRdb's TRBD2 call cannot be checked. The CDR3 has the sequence CASSLATSGSPGDRLMGQFF.